This T cell receptor (beta chain) was sequenced for a study of post-analysis software for immune sequencing data. Study-wide findings and caveats: The study found TRBV5-6, TRBV5-1 and TRBV20-1 among five or six TRBV segments more frequent in patients than controls.

Notes on this clonotype: The antigen remains undetermined.

Libraries were made from TCR beta cDNA, and they carried unique molecular identifiers. TCRdb re-called the PCR reads with MiXCR, one entry per CDR3 protein. The table records 380,000 or so distinct CDR3 sequences, about a third of them present only once. V was shortened by 1 base and J by 2 bases, with 12 bases between the two germline ends. CDR1 and CDR2 (germline): MGHRA, YSYEKL. The CDR3 is made up of 17 amino acids. V and J are TRBV4-1 and TRBJ2-6; tentative D call: TRBD1 (6 bases). The receptor was derived from a girl between 10 and 17 years old with multiple sclerosis. The sequenced sample consisted of blood. CDR3 bases: TGCGCCAGCAGCCAAGGAAACAGGGCCCCTGGGGCCAACGTCCTGACTTTC. Amino acid sequence: CASSQGNRAPGANVLTF.